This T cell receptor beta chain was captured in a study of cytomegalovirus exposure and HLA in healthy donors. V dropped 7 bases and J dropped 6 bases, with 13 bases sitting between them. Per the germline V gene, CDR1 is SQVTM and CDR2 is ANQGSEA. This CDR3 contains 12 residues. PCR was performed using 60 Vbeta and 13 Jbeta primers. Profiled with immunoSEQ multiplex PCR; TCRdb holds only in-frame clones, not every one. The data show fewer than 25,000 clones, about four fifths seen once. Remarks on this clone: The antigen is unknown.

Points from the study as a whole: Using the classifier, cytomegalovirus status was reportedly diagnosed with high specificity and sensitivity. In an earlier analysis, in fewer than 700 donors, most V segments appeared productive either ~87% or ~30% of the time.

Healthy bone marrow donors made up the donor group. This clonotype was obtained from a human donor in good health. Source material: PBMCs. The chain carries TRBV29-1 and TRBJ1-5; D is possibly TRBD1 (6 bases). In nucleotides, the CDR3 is TGCAGCGCCAGGATAGGGGGTCAGCCCCAGCATTTT. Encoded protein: CSARIGGQPQHF.